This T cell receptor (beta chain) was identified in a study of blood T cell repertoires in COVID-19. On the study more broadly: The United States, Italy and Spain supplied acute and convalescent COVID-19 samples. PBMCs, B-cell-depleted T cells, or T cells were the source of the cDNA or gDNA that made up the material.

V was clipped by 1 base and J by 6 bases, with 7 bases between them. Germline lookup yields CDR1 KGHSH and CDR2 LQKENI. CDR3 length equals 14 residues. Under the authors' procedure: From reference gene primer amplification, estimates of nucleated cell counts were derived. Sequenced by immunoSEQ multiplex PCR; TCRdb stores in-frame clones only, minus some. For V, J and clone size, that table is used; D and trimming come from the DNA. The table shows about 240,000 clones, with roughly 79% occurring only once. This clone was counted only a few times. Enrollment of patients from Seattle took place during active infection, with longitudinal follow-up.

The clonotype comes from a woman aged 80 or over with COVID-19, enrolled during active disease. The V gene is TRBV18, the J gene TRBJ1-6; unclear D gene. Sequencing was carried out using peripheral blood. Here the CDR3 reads CASSPLNGNSPLHF. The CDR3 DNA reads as TGTGCCAGCTCACCACTGAACGGTAATTCACCCCTCCACTTT.